This T cell receptor beta chain comes out of a study of human T cells and chemical hapten exposure. As for the study in general: Patients, predominantly female, presented with alopecia areata, totalis or universalis.

Individual cDNA molecules in this library carried unique molecular identifiers. Each CDR3 protein gets one entry after TCRdb re-called the RACE reads with MiXCR. This sample has 75,000 to 95,000 distinct CDR3 sequences, with approximately 12% found just once. Study observations and caveats: Expanded TCRs showed more large CDR3 clusters than pre-sensitization or healthy control sets. There was no change with DPC sensitization in TCRs above 1 in 1000 frequency.

The germline V gene encodes CDR1 DFQATT and CDR2 SNEGSKA (reference sequence). The CDR3 spans 15 residues. On this clonotype itself: Antigen unknown. At one of its ends the junction is not consistent with the germline gene, which may arise from a read error.

Time point described: patch test 1, 2 weeks after DPC sensitization. Specified treatment: therapeutic diphenylcyclopropenone sensitization with weekly scalp DPC. The source of this sequence is a woman in her sixties or seventies with alopecia areata. Some clones in this sample may be carry-over from other donors' samples. The sequencing here drew on whole blood, taken in connection with sensitization to the hapten diphenylcyclopropenone (DPC). The V gene is TRBV20-1, the J gene TRBJ1-5, with TRBD1 as a possible D gene (5 bases). The DNA of the CDR3 is TGCAGTGCTAGACTCCACTGGCAGGGTAATCAGCTCCAGCATTTT. Translation: CSARLHWQGNQLQHF.